The rows below give T cell receptor beta chains drawn from one sample of a study of regulatory T cells in long-lasting Graves disease. A single record per CDR3 protein comes from TCRdb applying MiXCR to the multiplex PCR reads. The sample holds 400,000 to 450,000 distinct CDR3 sequences, around 14% seen once. These data were likewise used in another study, on T cells in Graves' hyperthyroidism and ophthalmopathy.

The material sequenced was peripheral blood mononuclear cells (PBMCs), taken at new diagnosis, from a patient treated with antithyroid drugs. These TCRs come from a woman in her thirties with Graves disease. Each CDR3 is given with its conserved first and last residue. D genes are given only for firm matches. Some rows mark clone size as missing; the rest say once, few, many or name a class of expanded clone.

. TRBJ2-1 TRBV19 few TGTGCCACCCGGGAGAATGAGCAGTTCTTC CATRENEQFF
. TRBJ2-1 TRBV10-1 few TGCGCCAGCAGTGAGGCAGGTCCCCCAGCGCTCTTC CASSEAGPPALF
. TRBJ2-2 TRBV24-1 . TGTGCCACTAGTACAGGATACACCGGGGAGCTGTTTTTT CATSTGYTGELFF
. TRBJ1-2 TRBV28 . TGTGCCAGCTCGGAAGGAATCTTTTATGGCTACACCTTC CASSEGIFYGYTF
TRBD1 TRBJ1-1 TRBV5-1 many TGCGCCAGCAGCTTGGCACTGGGGACAGGGGTGAAGACTGAAGCTTTCTTT CASSLALGTGVKTEAFF
. TRBJ2-3 TRBV7-2 many TGTGCCAGCAGCTTAGTCGACTTTCCCACAGATACGCAGTATTTT CASSLVDFPTDTQYF
TRBD1 TRBJ2-1 TRBV7-3 many TGTGCCAGCAGCGACAGGGGGAAGCTGAGCAATGAGCAGTTCTTC CASSDRGKLSNEQFF
. TRBJ2-6 TRBV10-3 . TGTGCCATCAGTGAAGGAAGTCTTGGCTCTGGGGCCAACGTCCTGACTTTC CAISEGSLGSGANVLTF
TRBD2 TRBJ2-1 TRBV27 few TGTGCCAGCAGTGCGGGAGGGTGCCAAGGGAATGAGCAGTTCTTC CASSAGGCQGNEQFF
TRBD2 TRBJ2-7 TRBV11-2 few TGTGCCAGCAGCGGACTAGCGGGAGAGCCCTACGAGCAGTACTTC CASSGLAGEPYEQYF
. TRBJ2-7 TRBV2 . TGTGCCAGCAGTGAAGGGGGTTCCCTTGGAGGCTACGAGCAGTACTTC CASSEGGSLGGYEQYF
. TRBJ1-6 TRBV20-1 few TGCAGTGCTAGAGACCTCAACACAAATTCACCCCTCCACTTT CSARDLNTNSPLHF
TRBD1 TRBJ2-1 TRBV7-9 many TGTGCCAGCAGCTCCAACAGGGGTGGAGTGAATGAGCAGTTCTTC CASSSNRGGVNEQFF
TRBD2 TRBJ2-5 TRBV3-1 few TGTGCCAGCAGCCAAAATACGGGACTAGCGGGAGTGGAGACCCAGTACTTC CASSQNTGLAGVETQYF
TRBD2 TRBJ2-3 TRBV7-2 few TGTGCCAGCAGCCACTCTAGCGGGAGGGCAGATACGCAGTATTTT CASSHSSGRADTQYF
. TRBJ2-7 TRBV5-1 many TGCGCCAGCAGCTCGGAACCGGGACAAAGCTACGAGCAGTACTTC CASSSEPGQSYEQYF